The sample holds many counts of the clone carrying this T cell receptor (beta chain). Its antigen is unknown. TCRdb re-derived calls from the RACE reads in MiXCR, one entry per CDR3 protein. The sample lists about 350,000 distinct CDR3 sequences; approximately 5% were seen once. The data originate from a study of human T cells and chemical hapten exposure. Whole-study results and caveats: Unchanged with DPC sensitization were TCRs above 1 in 1000 frequency. Expanded TCRs produced significantly more large CDR3 similarity clusters than controls did.

Specified time point: pre-sensitization, week 0. The treatment denotes: therapeutic diphenylcyclopropenone sensitization with weekly scalp DPC. V was shortened by 0 bases and J by 0 bases, with 8 bases between the two germline ends. Germline CDR1 LGHNA, CDR2 YNFKEQ. The CDR3 length is 15 residues. Sequencing used whole blood, obtained in connection with sensitization to the hapten diphenylcyclopropenone (DPC). This sequence was found in a woman younger than 30 with alopecia areata. Some clones in this sample may be carry-over from other donors' samples. The chain links TRBV4-2 to TRBJ1-1; no reliable D call. Here the CDR3 reads CASSQESQLNTEAFF. For the CDR3, the DNA is TGTGCCAGCAGCCAAGAGAGTCAGTTGAACACTGAAGCTTTCTTT.